A single T cell receptor (beta chain) is shown here with its context. Its cognate antigen is unknown. The record originates from a study of response to subunit inactivated influenza vaccine. Study results and limitations: The authors proposed limited new T cell recruitment per seasonal influenza vaccination.

From the RT-PCR reads, TCRdb called clonotypes with MiXCR, one entry per CDR3 protein. This table holds about 830,000 distinct CDR3 sequences, around 20% found once. The CDR3 runs to 14 residues. The germline V and J ends were trimmed by 2 bases and 4 bases, with 11 bases remaining between them. The source was PBMCs from blood, collected less than 6 days after vaccination. The J gene is TRBJ1-1, the V gene TRBV12-3 or TRBV12-4; D might be TRBD1 (5 bases). This TCR was recovered from a man aged 50 or older who received an inactivated influenza vaccine. The CDR3 nucleotides read TGTGCCAGCAGTTTAAGGGGCAGATTCACTGAAGCTTTCTTT. This translates into CASSLRGRFTEAFF.